This TCR beta chain was sequenced for a study of T cell responses to AZD1222 COVID-19 vaccine. The data were produced by immunoSEQ multiplex PCR, yet TCRdb's version contains in-frame clones alone and is incomplete. The table shows approximately 150,000 clones, with about 86% occurring only once. This CDR3 is built from 13 residues. CDR1 and CDR2 (germline): SNHLY, FYNNEI. The germline V and J ends were trimmed by 7 bases and 10 bases, with 14 bases remaining between them. With respect to this clone: Its antigen remains unidentified.

Points from the study as a whole: Following two doses of AZD1222, Spike-specific TCR breadth and depth rose. Samples come after the peak T cell response, not at day 14. Donors in the cohort were predominantly white British and more often female, and clonal diversity was possibly underestimated. CD4 TCRs associated with vaccination spanned spike, dominating at 160-218 and 743-854.

The sequence was collected from an adult who received the AZD1222 COVID-19 vaccine. This chain links TRBV2 with TRBJ1-6; tentative D call: TRBD1 (5 bases). This specimen consisted of peripheral blood, obtained 28 days after the second AZD1222 dose. The CDR3 protein is CASNEGPGSPLHF. CDR3 in DNA: TGTGCCAGCAACGAGGGGCCGGGCTCACCCCTCCACTTT.